This T cell receptor beta chain was profiled in a study of cytomegalovirus exposure and HLA in healthy donors. Study overall: Later analysis reported that the roughly 110 validation repertoires shared the platform of the roughly 700 first-cohort repertoires. Regarding the study as a whole: The authors listed approximately 150 TCR beta chains as cytomegalovirus-associated.

Trimming left V 6 bases short and J 2 bases short, with 18 bases between. The CDR3 runs to 16 residues. CDR1 is MDHEN, CDR2 SYDVKM, per germline. For this clone: Its antigen remains unidentified.

Measured with immunoSEQ multiplex PCR; TCRdb has only the in-frame clones, and not every one. The table shows about 360,000 clones, with roughly 85% occurring only once. The sample was PBMCs. The source is a woman in her late teens or twenties in good health and CMV-seronegative. The rearrangement joins TRBV28 to TRBJ2-3, with TRBD2 as a possible D gene (5 bases). As DNA, the CDR3 is TGTGCCAGCAGCTCTCGTTCAAGCGGATCCACAGATACGCAGTATTTT. Its translation is CASSSRSSGSTDTQYF.